Each of the 17 T cell receptor beta chains below was sequenced from the same sample in a study of T cells in Graves' hyperthyroidism and ophthalmopathy. RNA transcripts yielded amplified TCR beta CDR3 regions. Carried out on the TCR CDR3, a first-round RT-PCR used the HTBI primer set. TCRdb used MiXCR to reprocess the multiplex PCR reads, holding one entry per CDR3 protein. The sample records around 420,000 distinct CDR3 sequences, less than 20% being singletons. Input material: blood. These receptor sequences come from a woman aged 18-29 years with Graves' hyperthyroidism.

Many counts were recorded for this clonotype. This chain links TRBV20-1 with TRBJ2-5; 15 nucleotides match TRBD2. Germline CDR1 and CDR2: DFQATT and SNEGSKA (reference sequence). The trim removed 5 bases at V and 4 bases at J, leaving 11 bases unmatched. The CDR3 covers 17 residues. The CDR3 DNA follows: TGCAGTGCTGACGGACTAGCGGGAGGGCCGAAAGGAGAGACCCAGTACTTC. Protein: CSADGLAGGPKGETQYF.

In this sample, this clonotype turned up many times. The chain uses TRBV27 and TRBJ1-3; D remains ambiguous. Germline-derived CDR1 and CDR2 are MNHEY and SMNVEV (reference sequence). The CDR3 covers 15 residues. The ends were cut back, 8 bases at V and 0 bases at J, with 14 bases in the middle. The CDR3, as DNA: TGTGCCAGCTCCATCTCCGGCAGCTCTGGAAACACCATATATTTT. Encoded protein: CASSISGSSGNTIYF.

V gene TRBV6-2 or TRBV6-3 combines with J gene TRBJ2-1; tentative D call: TRBD2 (6 bases). Germline lookup yields CDR1 MNHEY and CDR2 SVGEGT. The CDR3 loop spans 14 amino acids. Trimming stripped 5 bases from V and 7 bases from J, with 15 bases between. CDR3 region: CASSESGSRNEQFF. The CDR3 DNA sequence: TGTGCCAGCAGTGAGTCCGGGAGTAGGAATGAGCAGTTCTTC.

This clonotype came up many times. V gene TRBV12-3 or TRBV12-4 combines with J gene TRBJ2-7; D uncertain. Trimming left V 3 bases short and J 2 bases short, with 11 bases between. CDR3 size: 14 residues. CDR3 DNA: TGTGCCAGCAGTTTTGAACATTGGCCCTACGAGCAGTACTTC. Translation gives CASSFEHWPYEQYF.

Ten or more counts support this clonotype. The chain links TRBV28 to TRBJ1-2, with D uncertain. CDR3 size: 12 residues. The germline CDR1 and CDR2 sequences are MDHEN and SYDVKM. The ends were cut back, 8 bases at V and 1 base at J, with 8 bases in the middle. CDR3 DNA: TGTGCCAGCGGCTGGATTAACTATGGCTACACCTTC. Translation: CASGWINYGYTF.

Only a few counts were recorded for this clonotype. The chain joins TRBV7-9 to TRBJ2-3; 8 bases are a match to TRBD1. CDR1 SEHNR and CDR2 FQNEAQ come from the germline V gene (reference sequence). This CDR3 has 15 amino acids. V lost 1 base and J lost 3; bases outside the gene matches: 3. CDR3 region: CASSLVRTGTDTQYF. The CDR3 nucleotides read TGTGCCAGCAGCTTAGTCAGGACAGGGACAGATACGCAGTATTTT.

This clonotype was found many times. The chain couples TRBV18 to TRBJ2-7; D may be TRBD2 (6 bases). V lost 3 bases to trimming and J lost 7 bases, with 16 bases between them. The CDR3 extends over 14 amino acids. The germline V gene encodes CDR1 KGHSH and CDR2 LQKENI. Written as DNA, the CDR3 is TGTGCCAGCTCACCGCGGAGCGGGTCGGGGGAGCAGTACTTC. Its protein product is CASSPRSGSGEQYF.

This clonotype was recorded at least ten times. This chain links TRBV5-6 with TRBJ2-5; 7 bases are shared with TRBD2. V shed 0 bases and J 1 base; nucleotides not matched to a gene: 3. The CDR3 extends over 15 amino acids. In germline, CDR1 is SGHDT, CDR2 YYEEEE. The chain's CDR3 is CASSLVGGVQETQYF. CDR3 DNA sequence: TGTGCCAGCAGCTTGGTGGGGGGGGTCCAAGAGACCCAGTACTTC.

This clonotype was counted ten times or more. The chain carries TRBV6-6 and TRBJ2-7; 8 positions agree with TRBD2. The CDR3 is made up of 15 amino acids. Germline loops: CDR1 MNHNY, CDR2 SVGAGI (reference sequence). The V segment lost 0 bases and the J segment 1 base; nucleotides outside the gene matches: 2. The CDR3 reads CASSYSSGGSYEQYF. The CDR3 DNA reads TGTGCCAGCAGTTACTCGTCGGGAGGGTCCTACGAGCAGTACTTC.

This clonotype was seen ten or more times. The chain links TRBV6-1 to TRBJ1-6; unclear D gene. CDR1 and CDR2 from the germline V gene are MNHNS and SASEGT. Between the trimmed V and J ends, which lost 3 bases and 9 bases, there was a span of 15 bases. The CDR3 has 15 residues. DNA of the CDR3: TGTGCCAGCAGTGATGAGATTCTCCTGAGTTCACCCCTCCACTTT. The encoded protein is CASSDEILLSSPLHF.

This clonotype has a count of ten or more. The genes are TRBV11-2 and TRBJ2-1; TRBD2 matches 11 bases. The V and J ends lost 3 bases and 2 bases, in that order; junction bases with no gene match: 9. The CDR3 covers 18 residues. Germline values: CDR1 SGHAT, CDR2 FQNNGV. For the CDR3, the DNA is TGTGCCAGCAGCTTCCTACCGACTAGCGGGGAGGCCTACAATGAGCAGTTCTTC. Protein sequence: CASSFLPTSGEAYNEQFF.

This rearrangement joins TRBV20-1 to TRBJ2-3, with D unclear. This CDR3 region has 15 residues. V lost 0 bases and J lost 0, with 10 bases in between. Germline assignment: CDR1 DFQATT and CDR2 SNEGSKA (reference sequence). The chain's CDR3 is CSARDLRQSTDTQYF. CDR3 DNA: TGCAGTGCTAGAGATCTCAGACAAAGCACAGATACGCAGTATTTT.

Regarding this clonotype: One junction end does not reproduce the germline sequence, and a read error may be involved. The chain joins TRBV20-1 to TRBJ2-1; D not certain. The CDR3 has 9 amino acids. The germline V gene encodes CDR1 DFQATT and CDR2 SNEGSKA (reference sequence). The CDR3 here is CSAGPAQVF. The CDR3 DNA reads as TGCAGTGCTGGGCCCGCTCAGGTCTTC.

This clonotype was seen many times. The V call is TRBV6-2 or TRBV6-3, the J call TRBJ1-2; D unclear. This CDR3 spans 12 amino acids. V lost 2 bases and J lost 8, with 9 bases in between. CDR1 and CDR2 from the germline V gene are MNHEY and SVGEGT. CDR3: CASSYAQRGYTF. For the CDR3, the DNA is TGTGCCAGCAGTTACGCACAGAGGGGCTACACCTTC.

V and J are TRBV10-3 and TRBJ2-3; 11 bases match TRBD2. Germline trimming cut 6 bases from V and 3 bases from J; bases unmatched to any gene: 5. Germline assignment: CDR1 ENHRY and CDR2 SYGVKD. The CDR3 is 15 amino acids. CDR3 loop: CAISTSGRGTDTQYF. CDR3 nucleotide sequence: TGTGCCATCAGCACTAGCGGGAGAGGGACAGATACGCAGTATTTT.

In this sample, this clonotype turned up a few times. V is TRBV20-1 and J is TRBJ2-7, with 14 bases identical to TRBD2. V dropped 5 bases and J dropped 4; count of bases not matched to a gene: 7. This CDR3 has 15 amino acids. Germline lookup yields CDR1 DFQATT and CDR2 SNEGSKA (reference sequence). The CDR3 DNA reads as TGCAGTGCTCCCGGGACTAGCGGGAGTGGATACGAGCAGTACTTC. Protein: CSAPGTSGSGYEQYF.

This clonotype was seen ten or more times. The chain combines TRBV2 with TRBJ2-2, with D possibly TRBD2 on 5 matching bases. V shed 0 bases and J shed 6 bases, with 5 bases lying between them. CDR3 size: 13 residues. CDR1 and CDR2 (germline): SNHLY, FYNNEI. In nucleotides, the CDR3 is TGTGCCAGCAGTGAAGCGCGGGCCGGGGAGCTGTTTTTT. Translating gives CASSEARAGELFF.